This record looks at one T cell receptor (beta chain) sequence and its context. Germline loops: CDR1 KGHDR, CDR2 SFDVKD. Unmatched junction bases numbered 16, after V lost 4 bases and J lost 6 bases. This CDR3 is built from 17 residues. The data were obtained in a study of blood T cell repertoires in COVID-19. Background on the study: From the United States, Italy and Spain came samples of acute and convalescent COVID-19. T cells, B-cell-depleted T cells, or PBMCs supplied cDNA or gDNA.

Per the authors' pipeline: Amplification from reference gene primers served as the basis for estimated nucleated cell counts. The assay was immunoSEQ multiplex PCR, and TCRdb's table has in-frame clones only and misses some. V and J calls and clone size follow that table, whereas D and trimming were derived from the DNA. The sample has 400,000 or so clones; approximately 90% are singletons. The sequencing input was peripheral blood. This sequence originates from a man aged 18 to 35 with COVID-19, enrolled during active disease. This rearrangement joins TRBV24-1 to TRBJ1-2; 7 bases are a match to TRBD1. The CDR3 spells CATSDPAAQGIKDGYTF. Written as DNA, the CDR3 is TGTGCCACCAGTGACCCCGCTGCACAGGGGATAAAGGATGGCTACACCTTC.